Below, 25 T cell receptor beta chains from the same sample are listed, as sequenced in a study of a mutant IDH1 vaccine in newly diagnosed glioma. The time point was: week 35, safety follow-up. Vaccination used 300 ug of mutant IDH1 20-mer peptide per dose, with topical imiquimod. Antigen specificity for these receptors is unknown. Method: immunoSEQ multiplex PCR; TCRdb's copy keeps in-frame clones and lacks some. The table records around 57,000 clones, around four fifths of them present only once. This material consisted of PBMCs, taken from a glioma patient whose treatment included an IDH1 peptide vaccine. These receptors originate from a man younger than 40 with glioma.

This clone was detected a few times. V gene TRBV4-1 combines with J gene TRBJ1-6, with D hard to call. The CDR3 spans 17 residues. Germline lookup yields CDR1 MGHRA and CDR2 YSYEKL. V lost 2 bases and J 10 bases, leaving 21 bases between the germline ends. CDR3 bases: TGCGCCAGCAGCCAAATCTCTCCCGCACAGCCTTTCTCACCCCTCCACTTT. It is translated as CASSQISPAQPFSPLHF.

The count of this clone is one. The chain joins TRBV7-2 to TRBJ2-1; D is possibly TRBD1 (5 bases). Germline lookup yields CDR1 SGHTA and CDR2 FQGNSA. Trimming took 1 base from V and 3 from J, leaving 10 bases between them. This CDR3 is built from 15 residues. This chain's CDR3 is CASSLETDRYNEQFF. The CDR3 DNA reads as TGTGCCAGCAGCTTAGAGACAGATCGCTACAATGAGCAGTTCTTC.

The chain has TRBV5-6 and TRBJ2-3; D unclear. Trimming took off 0 bases at V and 0 bases at J, with 5 bases between the two ends. The V gene's germline CDR1 is SGHDT and CDR2 YYEEEE. The CDR3 is made up of 14 amino acids. CDR3 DNA: TGTGCCAGCAGCTTGGGGGCTAGCACAGATACGCAGTATTTT. It is translated as CASSLGASTDTQYF.

The rearrangement links TRBV6-1 to TRBJ2-7, with 7 bases aligning to TRBD1. With 1 base clipped from V and 0 bases from J, the junction kept 15 bases outside the gene matches. The CDR3 length is 19 residues. Germline CDR1 and CDR2: MNHNS and SASEGT. This chain's CDR3 is CASSEVHTIRGQRSYEQYF. The CDR3 nucleotides are TGTGCCAGCAGTGAAGTACATACTATTCGGGGACAGCGCTCCTACGAGCAGTACTTC.

The chain combines TRBV12-5 with TRBJ1-5, with no clear D. CDR3 length equals 16 residues. Germline V gene lookup returns CDR1 LGHNT and CDR2 FRNRAP. V was pared by 2 bases and J by 3 bases, with 14 bases between. CDR3 amino acids: CASGLPRGPFNQPQHF. In DNA, the CDR3 is TGTGCTAGTGGTTTGCCCCGGGGTCCTTTCAATCAGCCCCAGCATTTT.

The chain has TRBV29-1 and TRBJ1-2; the D gene is possibly TRBD1 (5 bases). CDR1 SQVTM and CDR2 ANQGSEA come from the germline V gene. CDR3 length equals 13 residues. V was pared by 3 bases and J by 2 bases, with 10 bases between. The CDR3 sequence: CSVDGTGNYGYTF. The CDR3 DNA follows: TGCAGCGTTGATGGGACTGGGAACTATGGCTACACCTTC.

This clone occurred a few times. V and J are TRBV27 and TRBJ1-1; D is unresolved. There are 12 residues in the CDR3. Trimming shortened V by 3 bases and J by 7 bases, and 9 bases separated the two germline ends. Germline loops: CDR1 MNHEY, CDR2 SMNVEV (reference sequence). CDR3 sequence reads: CASSFLDGEAFF. CDR3 coding DNA: TGTGCCAGCAGTTTCTTGGACGGTGAAGCTTTCTTT.

This clone has a handful of counts. The CDR3 region has the DNA TGCGCCAGCAGCTTACTTCAGACAAGCAGGGCAGATACGCAGTATTTT. This translates into CASSLLQTSRADTQYF. The chain links TRBV5-1 to TRBJ2-3, with D tentatively TRBD1 (5 bases). V was trimmed by 2 bases and J by 4 bases, leaving 17 bases between them. The CDR3 is made up of 16 amino acids. CDR1 SGHRS and CDR2 YFSETQ come from the germline V gene.

The chain uses TRBV28 and TRBJ1-5; 10 bases agree with TRBD1. V dropped 6 bases and J dropped 4; count of bases not matched to a gene: 6. Germline CDR1 MDHEN, CDR2 SYDVKM. The CDR3 covers 15 residues. The CDR3 bases are TGTGCCAGCAGCTTGGACAGGGGGAATAATCAGCCCCAGCATTTT. This gives the protein CASSLDRGNNQPQHF.

This clone was found once. The V and J genes are TRBV29-1 and TRBJ1-2; 11 bases fit TRBD1. CDR1 SQVTM and CDR2 ANQGSEA come from the germline V gene. The CDR3 is made up of 14 amino acids. V was pared by 6 bases and J by 7 bases, with 10 bases of the junction left unmatched. CDR3 nucleotide sequence: TGCAGCGTGGGGGAGGACAGGGGGCTCTCTGGCTACACCTTC. It yields the protein CSVGEDRGLSGYTF.

This chain connects TRBV19 to TRBJ1-1; D call uncertain. The CDR3 spans 16 residues. In germline, CDR1 is LNHDA, CDR2 SQIVND (reference sequence). Between the trimmed V and J ends, which lost 6 bases and 0 bases, there was a span of 17 bases. The chain's CDR3 is CASRQTNSIMNTEAFF. Here the CDR3 DNA reads TGTGCCAGTAGACAGACAAATAGTATCATGAACACTGAAGCTTTCTTT.

The rearrangement links TRBV7-9 to TRBJ2-2; D might be TRBD2 (6 bases). Germline lookup yields CDR1 SEHNR and CDR2 FQNEAQ (reference sequence). V gave up 5 bases and J gave up 3 bases, with 19 bases separating them. The CDR3 is 17 amino acids. The DNA of the CDR3 is TGTGCCAGCAGCCAAAGGAGGGCAGGGCCCGACACCGGGGAGCTGTTTTTT. Amino acids: CASSQRRAGPDTGELFF.

V is TRBV5-1 and J is TRBJ1-6; 8 bases line up with TRBD1. The length of the CDR3 is 18 residues. In germline, CDR1 is SGHRS, CDR2 YFSETQ. J gave up 0 bases and V 5 bases, and 10 bases lay outside the gene matches. CDR3 coding DNA: TGCGCCAGCAGTCCCCGGACAGGGCACAGCTCCTATAATTCACCCCTCCACTTT. Protein sequence: CASSPRTGHSSYNSPLHF.

The chain is built from TRBV5-1 and TRBJ2-5; 14 bases map to TRBD2. The germline gives CDR1 SGHRS, CDR2 YFSETQ. This CDR3 contains 16 residues. Trimming took 4 bases from V and 4 from J; bases not matched to a gene: 6. For the CDR3, the DNA is TGCGCCAGCAGCCCGACTAGCGGGGGGGGCTCAGAGACCCAGTACTTC. It translates to CASSPTSGGGSETQYF.

This chain connects TRBV5-1 to TRBJ1-4, with D maybe TRBD1 (6 bases). This CDR3 has 15 residues. V shed 1 base and J shed 4 bases, with 11 bases lying between them. Germline lookup yields CDR1 SGHRS and CDR2 YFSETQ. The CDR3 coding sequence is TGCGCCAGCAGCTTGTTGGGGGGCAGTAATGAAAAACTGTTTTTT. This codes for CASSLLGGSNEKLFF.

The rearrangement links TRBV19 to TRBJ1-1; D is ambiguous. Germline CDR1 and CDR2: LNHDA and SQIVND (reference sequence). CDR3 size: 15 residues. V was cut by 6 bases and J by 5 bases, with 19 bases left in between. CDR3 bases: TGTGCCAGTAGAAAGGAGGGAGGGCTAGGGACTGAAGCTTTCTTT. It is translated as CASRKEGGLGTEAFF.

The CDR3 sequence: CASSAARTRGTQYF. CDR3 in DNA: TGTGCCAGCAGCGCGGCGCGTACGAGAGGTACGCAGTATTTT. The V call is TRBV9, the J call TRBJ2-3; D gene ambiguous. With 3 bases removed from V and 8 bases from J, the gap between germline ends came to 16 bases. This CDR3 contains 14 residues. CDR1 is SGDLS, CDR2 YYNGEE, per germline.

This rearrangement joins TRBV28 to TRBJ2-3, with D hard to call. Trimming stripped 5 bases from V and 0 bases from J, with 9 bases between. CDR3 length: 14 residues. Germline V gene sequence: CDR1 MDHEN, CDR2 SYDVKM. DNA of the CDR3: TGTGCCAGCAGTCAAGGGTTAAGCACAGATACGCAGTATTTT. Residues: CASSQGLSTDTQYF.

The chain recombines TRBV19 with TRBJ2-2; 9 bases are shared with TRBD1. CDR1 is LNHDA and CDR2 is SQIVND in the germline V gene (reference sequence). Germline trimming cut 7 bases from V and 7 bases from J; bases unmatched to any gene: 16. CDR3 length: 17 amino acids. CDR3 amino acids: CASILSRDRDRGGELFF. The DNA of the CDR3 is TGTGCCAGTATCCTGTCCCGGGACAGGGATCGGGGCGGGGAGCTGTTTTTT.

The chain recombines TRBV5-1 with TRBJ1-2, with unresolved D. V lost 2 bases to trimming and J lost 4 bases, with 15 bases between them. Germline V gene sequence: CDR1 SGHRS, CDR2 YFSETQ. The CDR3 totals 15 residues. CDR3 loop: CASSFGTADIYGYTF. The CDR3 DNA reads TGCGCCAGCAGCTTCGGAACAGCCGATATCTATGGCTACACCTTC.

The V call is TRBV2, the J call TRBJ1-1; 7 bases are a match to TRBD1. Trimming at V came to 7 bases and at J to 0 bases, leaving 5 bases not matched to a gene. Germline V gene lookup returns CDR1 SNHLY and CDR2 FYNNEI. CDR3 length equals 14 residues. As DNA, the CDR3 is TGTGCCAGCAACGGGGACAGCTTGAACACTGAAGCTTTCTTT. Amino acids: CASNGDSLNTEAFF.

This chain links TRBV9 with TRBJ2-1; 7 bases align to TRBD2. There are 16 residues in the CDR3. Germline CDR1 and CDR2: SGDLS and YYNGEE. The V and J ends lost 0 bases and 8 bases, in that order; junction bases with no gene match: 11. CDR3 sequence (DNA): TGTGCCAGCAGCGTAGGGGTAGCGGGCTCCAGGGATGAGCAGTTCTTC. It is translated as CASSVGVAGSRDEQFF.

This clone has a single count. The chain links TRBV5-1 to TRBJ1-5; maybe TRBD1 (5 bases). The V end lost 5 bases, the J end lost 3 bases, and 9 bases lay between the germline ends. CDR1 is SGHRS and CDR2 is YFSETQ in the germline V gene. This CDR3 comprises 13 residues. The CDR3 nucleotides read TGCGCCAGCAGTTCAGGGAACAATCAGCCCCAGCATTTT. It specifies CASSSGNNQPQHF.

This clone showed up just a few times. V usage is TRBV4-1 and J usage is TRBJ1-1, with unresolved D. V lost 4 bases to trimming and J lost 1 base, with 16 bases between them. Germline V gives CDR1 MGHRA, CDR2 YSYEKL. CDR3 length: 16 residues. The CDR3 DNA reads TGCGCCAGCAGCCGGACCCCACTCTCTAGGAACACTGAAGCTTTCTTT. Translation: CASSRTPLSRNTEAFF.

The CDR3 nucleotides are TGCGCCAGCAGCAGACTAGCGGGGACTAATGAGCAGTTCTTC. It specifies CASSRLAGTNEQFF. J is TRBJ2-1 and V is TRBV10-1, with 11 bases matching TRBD2. The CDR3 is 14 residues long. V was pared by 6 bases and J by 7 bases, with 5 bases of the junction left unmatched. Germline CDR1 WNHNN, CDR2 SYGVQD (reference sequence).